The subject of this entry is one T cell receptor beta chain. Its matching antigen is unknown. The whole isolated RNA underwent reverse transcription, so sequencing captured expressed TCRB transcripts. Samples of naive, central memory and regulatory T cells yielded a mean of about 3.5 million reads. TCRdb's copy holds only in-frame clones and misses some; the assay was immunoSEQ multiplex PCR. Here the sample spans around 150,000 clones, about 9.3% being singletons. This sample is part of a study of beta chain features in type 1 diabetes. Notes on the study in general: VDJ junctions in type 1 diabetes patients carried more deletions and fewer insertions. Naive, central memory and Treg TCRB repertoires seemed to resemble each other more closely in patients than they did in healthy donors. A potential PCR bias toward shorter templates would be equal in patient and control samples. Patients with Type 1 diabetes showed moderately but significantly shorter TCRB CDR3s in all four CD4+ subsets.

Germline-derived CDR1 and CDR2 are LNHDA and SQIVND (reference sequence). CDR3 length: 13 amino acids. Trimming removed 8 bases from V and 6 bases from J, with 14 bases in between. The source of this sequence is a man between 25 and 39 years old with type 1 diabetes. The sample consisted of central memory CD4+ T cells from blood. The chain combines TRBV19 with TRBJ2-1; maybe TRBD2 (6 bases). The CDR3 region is CASSLVGGNEQFF. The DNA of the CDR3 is TGTGCCAGTTCCTTGGTGGGGGGCAATGAGCAGTTCTTC.